This is a list of T cell receptor beta chains from one sample in a study of blood T cell repertoires in COVID-19. The assay was immunoSEQ multiplex PCR, and TCRdb's table has in-frame clones only and misses some. This sample carries about 50,000 clones, around 85% of them seen once, and the ten largest clones take roughly 18%. Sequencing was done on a sample of peripheral blood. Receptors originate from a man between 65 and 85 years old with active COVID-19. CDR3s include the opening cysteine and the closing phenylalanine or tryptophan. Each record gives: J gene, D gene, clone size, V gene, CDR3 DNA, CDR3 protein. D genes are given only for firm matches. Clone size is shown for a subset of rows, as once, few, many or a class of expanded clone.

>TRBJ1-1|TRBD1|few|TRBV29-1
TGCAGCGTAACCGGGACAGCCATGAACACTGAAGCTTTCTTT
CSVTGTAMNTEAFF
>TRBJ2-2|TRBD1|-|TRBV7-3
TGTGCCAGCAGCTTGATAAATATTGGGACAGGGCACACCGGGGAGCTGTTTTTT
CASSLINIGTGHTGELFF
>TRBJ2-1|-|-|TRBV7-9
TGTGCCAGCAGCTTAGGAGGGGGCTCCTACAATGAGCAGTTCTTC
CASSLGGGSYNEQFF
>TRBJ1-5|-|-|TRBV4-2
TGTGCCAGCAGCCAAGTCCCTCGGCCAGGGTACCAGCCCCAGCATTTT
CASSQVPRPGYQPQHF
>TRBJ2-3|TRBD1|once|TRBV24-1
TGTGCCACCAGTGACTCCAGGGGGACAGATACGCAGTATTTT
CATSDSRGTDTQYF
>TRBJ2-5|-|-|TRBV3-1/TRBV3-2
TGTGCCAGCAGCCAATTCCTCAGCCAAGAGACCCAGTACTTC
CASSQFLSQETQYF
>TRBJ1-1|-|-|TRBV19
TGTGCCAGTAGTTCGCCTAAGTTTGATTTCTTT
CASSSPKFDFF
>TRBJ2-7|-|-|TRBV5-5
TGTGCCAGCAGCTCCCAATCCGGACAAGCCTACGAGCAGTACTTC
CASSSQSGQAYEQYF
>TRBJ2-1|TRBD2|-|TRBV7-6
TGTGCCAGCAGCTTAGACGGCGGGAGCTCCTACAATGAGCAGTTCTTC
CASSLDGGSSYNEQFF
>TRBJ2-1|TRBD2|-|TRBV7-3
TGTGCCAGCAGCACCGGGACTAGCGGGAGCAGACGGACCTACAATGAGCAGTTCTTC
CASSTGTSGSRRTYNEQFF